These 21 T cell receptor beta chains originate from one sample sequenced in a study of blood T cell repertoires in COVID-19. Here immunoSEQ multiplex PCR was the method, and the copy in TCRdb shows in-frame clones only, minus some. The sample has 6,000 to 8,000 clones; 70% to 85% are singletons. The sample was peripheral blood. All receptors come from a human donor in a cohort sampled during active COVID-19.

The chain recombines TRBV4-1 with TRBJ2-3, with TRBD1 as a possible D gene (6 bases). The V end was cut by 0 bases, the J end by 6 bases, with 13 bases between. The germline CDR1 and CDR2 sequences are MGHRA and YSYEKL. The CDR3 runs to 15 residues. CDR3 protein: CASSQDRGGWDTQYF. In nucleotides, the CDR3 is TGCGCCAGCAGCCAAGATAGAGGGGGATGGGATACGCAGTATTTT.

The V call is TRBV10-3, the J call TRBJ2-3; D unclear. There are 15 residues in the CDR3. Trimming shortened V by 3 bases and J by 1 base, and 11 bases separated the two germline ends. Germline loops: CDR1 ENHRY, CDR2 SYGVKD. The CDR3 loop is CAISESRLGTDTQYF. The CDR3 nucleotides are TGTGCCATCAGTGAATCCAGGTTGGGCACAGATACGCAGTATTTT.

The V and J genes are TRBV19 and TRBJ1-2, with 10 bases identical to TRBD1. The V gene end was trimmed by 6 bases and the J gene end by 5 bases; junction bases not matched to a gene: 9. This CDR3 region has 15 residues. From germline, CDR1 is LNHDA and CDR2 SQIVND (reference sequence). The CDR3 region is CASSPGQGVFYGYTF. DNA of the CDR3: TGTGCCAGTAGCCCAGGACAGGGGGTCTTTTATGGCTACACCTTC.

The V and J genes are TRBV24-1 and TRBJ2-1, with D possibly being TRBD2 (5 bases). V shed 0 bases and J shed 4 bases, with 12 bases lying between them. CDR3 size: 16 residues. Germline V gives CDR1 KGHDR, CDR2 SFDVKD. The CDR3 region is CATSDLVGDPYNEQFF. The CDR3, as DNA: TGTGCCACCAGTGATTTGGTGGGAGACCCTTACAATGAGCAGTTCTTC.

The genes are TRBV14 and TRBJ2-5; tentatively, D is TRBD1 (7 bases). This CDR3 contains 16 residues. Trimming shortened V by 2 bases and J by 5 bases, and 18 bases separated the two germline ends. The germline gives CDR1 SGHDN, CDR2 FVKESK. CDR3 residues: CASSQPQAGGLETQYF. CDR3 bases: TGTGCCAGCAGCCAACCCCAGGCAGGGGGGCTGGAGACCCAGTACTTC.

This chain joins TRBV7-9 and TRBJ1-6; no clear D gene. Looked up from germline, CDR1 is SEHNR and CDR2 is FQNEAQ (reference sequence). Trimming cost V 1 base and J 5 bases, with 9 bases left between them. The CDR3 extends over 15 amino acids. The CDR3 sequence is CASSLVSTDNSPLHF. CDR3 bases: TGTGCCAGCAGCTTAGTGAGCACAGATAATTCACCCCTCCACTTT.

The chain couples TRBV5-1 to TRBJ1-1; no clear D gene. V lost 0 bases and J 1 base, leaving 7 bases between the germline ends. Germline CDR1 reads SGHRS; CDR2 reads YFSETQ. This CDR3 has 14 amino acids. The CDR3 DNA sequence: TGCGCCAGCAGCTTGGATGTGAGGAACACTGAAGCTTTCTTT. It specifies CASSLDVRNTEAFF.

This clone was observed a handful of times. V is TRBV24-1 and J is TRBJ1-3, with unresolved D. Germline-derived CDR1 and CDR2 are KGHDR and SFDVKD. The germline V and J ends were trimmed by 5 bases and 0 bases, with 13 bases remaining between them. The CDR3 is 16 amino acids. The CDR3 spells CATSASTGISGNTIYF. For the CDR3, the DNA is TGTGCCACCAGTGCTTCTACCGGGATCTCTGGAAACACCATATATTTT.

The chain combines TRBV7-2 with TRBJ2-3; 9 bases map to TRBD1. Germline V gene lookup returns CDR1 SGHTA and CDR2 FQGNSA. Unmatched junction bases numbered 8, after V lost 3 bases and J lost 10 bases. The CDR3 loop spans 14 amino acids. CDR3 in DNA: TGTGCCAGCAGCTTCCGTAGGGACAGGGTTTCGCAGTATTTT. Translation: CASSFRRDRVSQYF.

V gene TRBV2 combines with J gene TRBJ2-3; TRBD2 aligns across 12 bases. The CDR3 contains 17 residues. Germline lookup yields CDR1 SNHLY and CDR2 FYNNEI. Losses at the gene ends were 6 bases for V and 3 bases for J; bases not matched to a gene: 10. Here the CDR3 reads CASSRWTSGAGTDTQYF. CDR3 in DNA: TGTGCCAGCAGCCGCTGGACTAGCGGGGCGGGGACAGATACGCAGTATTTT. Full variable domain (remainder filled in from reference TRBV2 and TRBJ2-3): EPEVTQTPSHQVTQMGQEVILRCVPISNHLYFYWYRQILGQKVEFLVSFYNNEISEKSEIFDDQFSVERPDGSNFTLKIRSTKLEDSAMYFCASSRWTSGAGTDTQYFGPGTRLTVL.

Concerning this clone: Compared with germline, one end of the junction differs, possibly owing to a read error. V usage is TRBV6-1 and J usage is TRBJ1-5, with D unclear. The CDR3 extends over 13 amino acids. In germline, CDR1 is MNHNS, CDR2 SASEGT. CDR3 in amino acids: CTSSESGNQPQHF. CDR3 in DNA: TGTACCAGCAGTGAAAGCGGGAATCAGCCCCAGCATTTT.

The gene calls are TRBV18 and TRBJ2-5; TRBD1 is a possible D gene (5 bases). Trimming shortened V by 3 bases and J by 0 bases, and 14 bases separated the two germline ends. The CDR3 consists of 16 residues. The germline V gene encodes CDR1 KGHSH and CDR2 LQKENI. The CDR3 DNA is TGTGCCAGCTCACCGTCGACAGCGACGTACCAAGAGACCCAGTACTTC. It encodes CASSPSTATYQETQYF.

This chain links TRBV5-5 with TRBJ1-5, with 10 nucleotides matching TRBD1. This CDR3 contains 15 residues. Trimming took 3 bases from V and 5 from J; bases not matched to a gene: 5. Germline V CDR1 and CDR2: SGHKS, YYEKEE (reference sequence). CDR3 sequence reads: CASSWTGGYYQPQHF. CDR3 nucleotides: TGTGCCAGCAGCTGGACAGGGGGGTATTATCAGCCCCAGCATTTT.

The chain recombines TRBV11-3 with TRBJ1-3; D is undetermined. This CDR3 is built from 18 residues. V gave up 0 bases and J gave up 0 bases, with 15 bases separating them. Germline loops: CDR1 SGHNT, CDR2 YENEEA. This CDR3 reads CASSLERGKKSSGNTIYF. CDR3 DNA sequence: TGTGCCAGCAGCTTAGAACGCGGCAAAAAGAGCTCTGGAAACACCATATATTTT.

The J gene is TRBJ2-7, the V gene TRBV19; 8 bases match TRBD2. The CDR3 is 14 residues long. Per the germline V gene, CDR1 is LNHDA and CDR2 is SQIVND (reference sequence). V was pared by 5 bases and J by 7 bases, with 10 bases of the junction left unmatched. CDR3 DNA sequence: TGTGCCAGTAGTCTTGCGGGGGGCTGGGGGGAGCAGTACTTC. Translated, it gives CASSLAGGWGEQYF.

The chain employs TRBV6-6 and TRBJ2-7; 9 bases align to TRBD1. Germline V gene data show CDR1 as MNHNY and CDR2 as SVGAGI (reference sequence). The V and J ends lost 7 bases and 1 base, in that order; junction bases with no gene match: 5. The CDR3 length is 14 residues. This CDR3 reads CASKGDRDSYEQYV. CDR3 in DNA: TGTGCCAGCAAGGGGGACAGGGATTCCTACGAGCAGTACGTC.

This sequence joins TRBV6-5 and TRBJ1-3; no definite D call. V dropped 8 bases and J dropped 4 bases, with 15 bases sitting between them. Germline V gives CDR1 MNHEY, CDR2 SVGAGI. This CDR3 spans 14 amino acids. CDR3 coding DNA: TGTGCCAGCGGCAGGACCGGACTCGGAAACACCATATATTTT. Translation gives CASGRTGLGNTIYF.

This chain connects TRBV28 to TRBJ1-2; D possibly corresponds to TRBD1 (6 bases). The CDR3 loop spans 17 amino acids. Per germline, CDR1 MDHEN and CDR2 SYDVKM. V was trimmed by 2 bases and J by 6 bases, leaving 22 bases between them. CDR3 nucleotides: TGTGCCAGCAGTTTACGGGGATCGGGGGGCGCGAGTCATGGCTACACCTTC. It yields the protein CASSLRGSGGASHGYTF.

The rearrangement links TRBV2 to TRBJ2-7, with 9 bases aligning to TRBD2. V lost 6 bases to trimming and J lost 3 bases; unmatched junction nucleotides: 6. The germline V gene has CDR1 SNHLY and CDR2 FYNNEI. The CDR3 runs to 14 residues. The CDR3 spells CASRAGTSYYEQYF. The DNA for the CDR3 is TGTGCCAGCAGAGCCGGGACTAGCTACTACGAGCAGTACTTC. The entire variable domain, with the rest obtained from reference TRBV2 and TRBJ2-7, is as follows: EPEVTQTPSHQVTQMGQEVILRCVPISNHLYFYWYRQILGQKVEFLVSFYNNEISEKSEIFDDQFSVERPDGSNFTLKIRSTKLEDSAMYFCASRAGTSYYEQYFGPGTRLTVT.

The V call is TRBV5-4, the J call TRBJ2-1; 12 bases are a match to TRBD2. V trimming: 4 bases; J trimming: 7 bases; junction bases outside the gene matches: 9. From germline, CDR1 is SGHNT and CDR2 YYREEE (reference sequence). This CDR3 comprises 16 residues. CDR3 nucleotides: TGTGCCAGCAGCCGCCCGACTAGCGGGGGATATAATGAGCAGTTCTTC. Translated, it gives CASSRPTSGGYNEQFF.

This chain uses TRBV2 with TRBJ1-2, with a possible D match to TRBD1 (5 bases). In germline, CDR1 is SNHLY, CDR2 FYNNEI. CDR3 size: 9 residues. This CDR3 is CGGGNGYTF. For the CDR3, the DNA is TGTGGGGGGGGTAATGGCTACACCTTC.